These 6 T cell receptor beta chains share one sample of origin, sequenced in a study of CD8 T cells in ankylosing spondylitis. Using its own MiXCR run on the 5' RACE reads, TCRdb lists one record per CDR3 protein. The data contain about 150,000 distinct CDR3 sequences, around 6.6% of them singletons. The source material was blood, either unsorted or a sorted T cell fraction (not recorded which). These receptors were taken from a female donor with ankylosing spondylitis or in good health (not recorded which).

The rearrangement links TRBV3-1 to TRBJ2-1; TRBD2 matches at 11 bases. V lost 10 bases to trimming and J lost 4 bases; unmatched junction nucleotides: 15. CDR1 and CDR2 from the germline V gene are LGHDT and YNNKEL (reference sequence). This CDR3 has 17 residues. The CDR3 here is CATCQDWLAGGYNEQFF. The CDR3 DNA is TGTGCCACCTGCCAAGACTGGCTAGCGGGGGGATACAATGAGCAGTTCTTC.

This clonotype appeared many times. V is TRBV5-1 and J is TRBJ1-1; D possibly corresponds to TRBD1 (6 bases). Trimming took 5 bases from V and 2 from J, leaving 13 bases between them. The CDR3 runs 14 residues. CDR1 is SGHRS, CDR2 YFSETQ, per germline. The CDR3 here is CASRPRGGNTEAFF. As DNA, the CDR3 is TGCGCCAGCAGACCCAGGGGCGGAAACACTGAAGCTTTCTTT.

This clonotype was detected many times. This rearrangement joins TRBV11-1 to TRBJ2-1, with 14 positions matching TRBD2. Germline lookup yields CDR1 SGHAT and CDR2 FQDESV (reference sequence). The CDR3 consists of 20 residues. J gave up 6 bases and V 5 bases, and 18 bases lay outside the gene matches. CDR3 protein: CASSPQPGLAGVYVGNEQFF. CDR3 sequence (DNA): TGTGCCAGCAGCCCCCAACCGGGACTAGCGGGGGTTTATGTTGGCAATGAGCAGTTCTTC.

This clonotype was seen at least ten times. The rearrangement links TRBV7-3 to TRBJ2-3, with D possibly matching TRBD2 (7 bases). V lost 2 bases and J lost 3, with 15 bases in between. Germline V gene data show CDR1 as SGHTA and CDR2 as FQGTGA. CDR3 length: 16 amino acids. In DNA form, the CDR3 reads TGTGCCAGCAGCTTATGGGGGGGCCGGGAGACAGATACGCAGTATTTT. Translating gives CASSLWGGRETDTQYF.

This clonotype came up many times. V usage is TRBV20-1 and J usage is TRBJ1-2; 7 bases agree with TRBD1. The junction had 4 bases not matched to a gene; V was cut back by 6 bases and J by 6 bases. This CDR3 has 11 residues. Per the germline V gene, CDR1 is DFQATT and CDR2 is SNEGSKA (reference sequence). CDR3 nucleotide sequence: TGCAGTGCCAGGGGGGGGCATGGCTACACCTTC. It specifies CSARGGHGYTF.

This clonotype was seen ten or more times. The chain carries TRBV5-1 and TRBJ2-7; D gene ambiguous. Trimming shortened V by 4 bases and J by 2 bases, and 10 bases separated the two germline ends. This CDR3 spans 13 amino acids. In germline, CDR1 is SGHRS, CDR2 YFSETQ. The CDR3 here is CASSLAETYEQYF. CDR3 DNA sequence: TGCGCCAGCAGCCTCGCCGAGACCTACGAGCAGTACTTC.